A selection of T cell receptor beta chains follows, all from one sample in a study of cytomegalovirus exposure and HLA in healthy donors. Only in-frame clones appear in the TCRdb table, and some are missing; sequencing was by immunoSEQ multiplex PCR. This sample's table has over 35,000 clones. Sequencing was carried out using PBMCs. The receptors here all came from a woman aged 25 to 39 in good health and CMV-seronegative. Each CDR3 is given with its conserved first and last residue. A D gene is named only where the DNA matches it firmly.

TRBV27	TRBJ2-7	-	CASSPLGGVGKKQYF	TGTGCCAGCAGTCCCCTGGGGGGAGTGGGGAAAAAGCAGTACTTC
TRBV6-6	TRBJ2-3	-	CASSYSEGPDTQYF	TGTGCCAGCAGTTACTCGGAGGGACCAGATACGCAGTATTTT
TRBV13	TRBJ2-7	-	CASSLGLNGGEQYF	TGTGCCAGCAGCTTGGGACTGAACGGGGGCGAGCAGTACTTC
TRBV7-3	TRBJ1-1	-	CASSHGAEAFF	TGTGCCAGCAGCCACGGGGCTGAAGCTTTCTTT
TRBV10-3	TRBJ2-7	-	CAIRSTGSLSYEQYF	TGTGCCATCAGAAGTACCGGGAGTCTTTCCTACGAGCAGTACTTC
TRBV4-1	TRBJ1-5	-	CASSQDRARTRGNQPQHF	TGCGCCAGCAGCCAAGATCGTGCGAGGACTAGAGGCAATCAGCCCCAGCATTTT
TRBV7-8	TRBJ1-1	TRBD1	CASSKGTASVAEAFF	TGTGCCAGCAGCAAAGGGACAGCGAGCGTCGCTGAAGCTTTCTTT
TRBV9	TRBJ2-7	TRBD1	CASSPSTGRLYEQYF	TGTGCCAGCAGCCCCTCGACAGGGAGACTCTACGAGCAGTACTTC
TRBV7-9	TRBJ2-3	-	CASSFVMSAGDTQYF	TGTGCCAGCAGCTTTGTCATGTCGGCGGGAGATACGCAGTATTTT
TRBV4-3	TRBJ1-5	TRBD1	CASSVAGGDQPQHF	TGCGCCAGCAGCGTCGCAGGGGGCGATCAGCCCCAGCATTTT
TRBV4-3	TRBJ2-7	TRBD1	CASSRARTGAYEQYF	TGCGCCAGCAGCCGGGCTCGGACAGGGGCCTACGAGCAGTACTTC
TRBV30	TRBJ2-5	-	CAWSVRRIQETQYF	TGTGCCTGGAGTGTACGGAGGATCCAAGAGACCCAGTACTTC
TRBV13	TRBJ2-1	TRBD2	CASSPEGGLYNEQFF	TGTGCCAGCAGCCCCGAGGGAGGGCTCTACAATGAGCAGTTCTTC
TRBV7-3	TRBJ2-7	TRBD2	CASSFSGPLAGGPGEQYF	TGTGCCAGCAGCTTCAGCGGGCCACTAGCGGGAGGGCCGGGTGAGCAGTACTTC
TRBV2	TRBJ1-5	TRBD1	CARGTGGNQPQHF	TGTGCCAGGGGGACAGGGGGCAATCAGCCCCAGCATTTT
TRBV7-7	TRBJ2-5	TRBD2	CASSLGGAQYF	TGTGCTAGCAGCTTGGGAGGGGCCCAGTACTTC
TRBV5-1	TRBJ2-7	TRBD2	CASSWGLADSYEQYF	TGCGCCAGCAGCTGGGGACTAGCGGATTCCTACGAGCAGTACTTC
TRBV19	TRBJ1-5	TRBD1	CASSTQWTGLQPQHF	TGTGCCAGTAGTACACAATGGACAGGGCTTCAGCCCCAGCATTTT
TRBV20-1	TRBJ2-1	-	CSASAGQQFF	TGCAGTGCTAGCGCGGGACAGCAGTTCTTC
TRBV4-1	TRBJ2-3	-	CASSHGVTDTQYF	TGCGCCAGCAGCCACGGGGTCACAGATACGCAGTATTTT
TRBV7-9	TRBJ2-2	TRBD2	CASSPTAGGGTGELFF	TGTGCCAGCAGCCCGACAGCGGGAGGGGGCACCGGGGAGCTGTTTTTT
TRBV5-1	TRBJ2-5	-	CASTMAGSGRIETQYF	TGCGCCAGCACCATGGCAGGCTCGGGAAGAATTGAGACCCAGTACTTC
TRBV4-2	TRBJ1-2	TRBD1	CASSQGDRDYGYTF	TGTGCCAGCAGCCAAGGGGACAGGGACTATGGCTACACCTTC
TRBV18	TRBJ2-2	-	CASSTAPQGSQTGELFF	TGTGCCAGCTCTACTGCGCCCCAGGGTAGTCAAACCGGGGAGCTGTTTTTT
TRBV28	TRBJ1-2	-	CASTLQATVYGYTF	TGTGCCAGCACGCTCCAGGCCACCGTCTATGGCTACACCTTC
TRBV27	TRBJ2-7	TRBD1	CASSPRTGTYEQYF	TGTGCCAGCAGTCCACGGACAGGGACCTACGAGCAGTACTTC
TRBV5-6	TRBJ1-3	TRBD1	CASSLGGGQISGNTIYF	TGTGCCAGCAGCTTGGGTGGGGGACAGATCTCTGGAAACACCATATATTTT
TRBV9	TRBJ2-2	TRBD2	CASSFTPMGLADTGELFF	TGTGCCAGCAGCTTCACCCCTATGGGACTAGCGGACACCGGGGAGCTGTTTTTT
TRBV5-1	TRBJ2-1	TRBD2	CASSLAGGPGNEQFF	TGCGCCAGCAGCTTGGCGGGAGGGCCGGGGAATGAGCAGTTCTTC
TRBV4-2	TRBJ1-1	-	CASSQDSTEAFF	TGTGCCAGCAGCCAAGACTCCACTGAAGCTTTCTTT
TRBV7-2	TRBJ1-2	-	CASSSGQYGYTF	TGTGCCAGCAGCAGCGGACAGTATGGCTACACCTTC
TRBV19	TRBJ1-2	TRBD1	CASSFFGQGADYGYTF	TGTGCCAGTAGCTTTTTCGGACAGGGGGCAGACTATGGCTACACCTTC
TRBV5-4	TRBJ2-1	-	CASSFVDRQYNEQFF	TGTGCCAGCAGCTTTGTGGACAGACAATACAATGAGCAGTTCTTC
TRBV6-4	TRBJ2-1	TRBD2	CASSPGLDDNEQFF	TGTGCCAGCAGTCCGGGACTAGACGACAATGAGCAGTTCTTC
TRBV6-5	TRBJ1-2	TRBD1	CASRLTGVYGYTF	TGTGCCAGCAGGCTGACAGGGGTCTATGGCTACACCTTC
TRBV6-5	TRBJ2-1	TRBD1	CATQGDNEQFF	TGTGCCACCCAGGGGGACAATGAGCAGTTCTTC
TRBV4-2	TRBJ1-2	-	CASSQDTGFYGYTF	TGTGCCAGCAGCCAAGATACCGGGTTCTATGGCTACACCTTC
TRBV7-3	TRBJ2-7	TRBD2	CASSLESSGKTLYEQYF	TGTGCCAGCAGCTTAGAGTCGAGCGGGAAGACCCTCTACGAGCAGTACTTC
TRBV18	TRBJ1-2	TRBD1	CASSPDIHTSGGDYGYTF	TGTGCCAGCTCACCAGACATCCACACCTCAGGGGGCGACTATGGCTACACCTTC
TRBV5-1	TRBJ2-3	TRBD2	CASSFRAGTRTDTQYF	TGCGCCAGCAGCTTCCGGGCCGGGACTAGGACAGATACGCAGTATTTT
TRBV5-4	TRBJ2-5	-	CASSLGLAQETQYF	TGTGCCAGCAGCTTGGGGCTAGCTCAAGAGACCCAGTACTTC
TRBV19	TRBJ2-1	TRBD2	CASTPTGTNYNEQFF	TGTGCCAGTACTCCCACCGGGACTAACTACAATGAGCAGTTCTTC
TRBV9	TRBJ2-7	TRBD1	CASSVAGTGGSEQYF	TGTGCCAGCAGCGTAGCTGGCACAGGGGGGTCCGAGCAGTACTTC